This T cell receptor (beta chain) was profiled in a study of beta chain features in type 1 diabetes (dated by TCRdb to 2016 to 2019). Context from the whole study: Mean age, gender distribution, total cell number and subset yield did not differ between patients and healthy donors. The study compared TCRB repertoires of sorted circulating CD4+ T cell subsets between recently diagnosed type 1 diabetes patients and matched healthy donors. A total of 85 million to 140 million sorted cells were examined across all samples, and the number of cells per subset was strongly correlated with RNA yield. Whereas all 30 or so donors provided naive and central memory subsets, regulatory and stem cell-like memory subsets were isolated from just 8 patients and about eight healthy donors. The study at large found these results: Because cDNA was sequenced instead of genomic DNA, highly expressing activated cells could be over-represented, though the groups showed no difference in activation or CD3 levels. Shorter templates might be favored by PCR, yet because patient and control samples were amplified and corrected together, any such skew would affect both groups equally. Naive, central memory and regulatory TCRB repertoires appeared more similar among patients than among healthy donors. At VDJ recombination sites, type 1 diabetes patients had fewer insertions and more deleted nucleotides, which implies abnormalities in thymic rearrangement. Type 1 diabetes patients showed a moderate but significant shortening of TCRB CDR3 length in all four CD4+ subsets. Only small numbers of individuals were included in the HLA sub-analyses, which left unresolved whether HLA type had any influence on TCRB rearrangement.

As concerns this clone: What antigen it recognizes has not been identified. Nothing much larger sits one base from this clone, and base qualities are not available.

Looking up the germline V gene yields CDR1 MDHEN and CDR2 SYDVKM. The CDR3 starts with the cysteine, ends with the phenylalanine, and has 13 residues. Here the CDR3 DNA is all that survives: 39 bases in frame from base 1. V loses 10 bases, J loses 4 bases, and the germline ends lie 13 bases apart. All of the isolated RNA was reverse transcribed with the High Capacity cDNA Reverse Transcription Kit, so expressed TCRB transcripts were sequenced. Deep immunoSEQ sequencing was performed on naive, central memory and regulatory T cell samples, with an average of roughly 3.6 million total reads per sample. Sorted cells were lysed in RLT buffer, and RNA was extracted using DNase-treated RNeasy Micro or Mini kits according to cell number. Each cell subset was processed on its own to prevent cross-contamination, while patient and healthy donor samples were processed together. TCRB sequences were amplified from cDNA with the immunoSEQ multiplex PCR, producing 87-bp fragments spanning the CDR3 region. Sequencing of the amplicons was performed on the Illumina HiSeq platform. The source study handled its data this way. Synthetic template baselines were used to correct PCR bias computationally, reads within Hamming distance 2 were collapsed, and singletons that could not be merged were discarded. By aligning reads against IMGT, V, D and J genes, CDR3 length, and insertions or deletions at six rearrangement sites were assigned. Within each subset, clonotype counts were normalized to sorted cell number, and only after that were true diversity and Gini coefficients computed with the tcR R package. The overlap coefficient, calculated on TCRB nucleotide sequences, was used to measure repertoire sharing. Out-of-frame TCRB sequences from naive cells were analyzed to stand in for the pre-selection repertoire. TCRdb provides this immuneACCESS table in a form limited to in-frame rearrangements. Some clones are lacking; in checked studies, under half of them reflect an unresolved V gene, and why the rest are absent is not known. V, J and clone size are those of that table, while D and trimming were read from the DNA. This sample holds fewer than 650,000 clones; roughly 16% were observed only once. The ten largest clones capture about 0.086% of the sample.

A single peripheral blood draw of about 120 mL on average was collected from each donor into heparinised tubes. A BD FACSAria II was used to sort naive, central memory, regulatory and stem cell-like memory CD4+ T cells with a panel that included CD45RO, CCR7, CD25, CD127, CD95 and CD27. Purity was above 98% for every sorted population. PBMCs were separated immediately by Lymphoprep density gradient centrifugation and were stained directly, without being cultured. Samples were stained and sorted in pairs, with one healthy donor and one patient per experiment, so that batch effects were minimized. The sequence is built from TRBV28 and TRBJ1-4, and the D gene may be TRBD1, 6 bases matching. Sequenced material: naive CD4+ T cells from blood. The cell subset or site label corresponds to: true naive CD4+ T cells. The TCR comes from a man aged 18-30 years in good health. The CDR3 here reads CATMTGGNEKLFF. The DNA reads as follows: TGTGCCACCATGACAGGCGGTAATGAAAAACTGTTTTTT.